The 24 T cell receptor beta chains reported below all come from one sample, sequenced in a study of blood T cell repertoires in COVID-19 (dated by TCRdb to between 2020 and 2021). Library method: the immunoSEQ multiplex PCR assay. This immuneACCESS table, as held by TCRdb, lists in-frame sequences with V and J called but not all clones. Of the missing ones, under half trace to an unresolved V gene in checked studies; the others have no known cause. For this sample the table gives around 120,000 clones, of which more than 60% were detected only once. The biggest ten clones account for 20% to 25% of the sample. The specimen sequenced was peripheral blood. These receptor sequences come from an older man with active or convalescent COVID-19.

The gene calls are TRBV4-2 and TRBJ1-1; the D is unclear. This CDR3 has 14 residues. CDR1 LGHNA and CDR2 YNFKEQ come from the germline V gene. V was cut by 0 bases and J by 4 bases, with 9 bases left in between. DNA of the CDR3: TGTGCCAGCAGCCAAGACCCATACGGCACTGAAGCTTTCTTT. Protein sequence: CASSQDPYGTEAFF.

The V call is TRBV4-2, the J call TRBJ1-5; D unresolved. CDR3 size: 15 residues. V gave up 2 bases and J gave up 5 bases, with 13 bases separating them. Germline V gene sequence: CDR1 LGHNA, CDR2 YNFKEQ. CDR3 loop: CASSQRPTPDQPQHF. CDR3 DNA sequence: TGTGCCAGCAGCCAAAGGCCGACACCGGATCAGCCCCAGCATTTT.

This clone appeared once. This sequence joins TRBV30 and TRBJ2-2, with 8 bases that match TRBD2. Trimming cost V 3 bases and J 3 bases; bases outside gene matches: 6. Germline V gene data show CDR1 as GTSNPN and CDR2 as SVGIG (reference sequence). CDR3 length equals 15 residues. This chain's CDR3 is CAWRVAGGHTGELFF. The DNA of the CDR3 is TGTGCCTGGAGGGTGGCGGGAGGCCACACCGGGGAGCTGTTTTTT.

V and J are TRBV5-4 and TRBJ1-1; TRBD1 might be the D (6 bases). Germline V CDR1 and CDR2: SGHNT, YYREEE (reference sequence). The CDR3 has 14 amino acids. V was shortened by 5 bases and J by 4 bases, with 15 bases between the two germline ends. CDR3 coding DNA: TGTGCCAGCAGGATACAGGGATCGATCACTGAAGCTTTCTTT. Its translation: CASRIQGSITEAFF.

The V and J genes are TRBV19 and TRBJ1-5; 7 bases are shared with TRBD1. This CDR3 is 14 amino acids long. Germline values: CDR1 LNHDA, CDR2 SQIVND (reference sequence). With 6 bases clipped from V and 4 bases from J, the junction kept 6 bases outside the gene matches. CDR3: CASSQDRLNQPQHF. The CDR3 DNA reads TGTGCCAGTAGCCAGGACAGGCTAAATCAGCCCCAGCATTTT.

The CDR3 loop is CASSLGTVEAFF. CDR3 coding DNA: TGTGCCAGCAGCCTTGGGACAGTTGAAGCTTTCTTT. This sequence joins TRBV3-1 (or the pseudogene TRBV3-2) and TRBJ1-1, with 7 bases that match TRBD1. CDR1 and CDR2 from the germline V gene are LGHDT and YNNKEL (reference sequence). This CDR3 contains 12 residues. Unmatched junction bases numbered 3, after V lost 4 bases and J lost 7 bases.

The CDR3 reads CSVQGSYQETQYF. CDR3 in DNA: TGCAGCGTCCAGGGGTCTTATCAAGAGACCCAGTACTTC. The gene calls are TRBV29-1 and TRBJ2-5; perhaps TRBD1 as D (6 bases). The V end lost 6 bases, the J end lost 2 bases, and 13 bases lay between the germline ends. The CDR3 extends over 13 amino acids. Germline CDR1 SQVTM, CDR2 ANQGSEA. Drawing the rest from reference TRBV29-1 and TRBJ2-5, the complete variable domain is SAVISQKPSRDICQRGTSLTIQCQVDSQVTMMFWYRQQPGQSLTLIATANQGSEATYESGFVIDKFPISRPNLTFSTLTVSNMSPEDSSIYLCSVQGSYQETQYFGPGTRLLVL.

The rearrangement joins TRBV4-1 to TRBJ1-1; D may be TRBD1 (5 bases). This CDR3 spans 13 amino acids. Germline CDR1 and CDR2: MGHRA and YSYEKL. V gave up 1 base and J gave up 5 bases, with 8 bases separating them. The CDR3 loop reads CASSQGRGTEAFF. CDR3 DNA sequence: TGCGCCAGCAGCCAAGGGAGGGGAACTGAAGCTTTCTTT.

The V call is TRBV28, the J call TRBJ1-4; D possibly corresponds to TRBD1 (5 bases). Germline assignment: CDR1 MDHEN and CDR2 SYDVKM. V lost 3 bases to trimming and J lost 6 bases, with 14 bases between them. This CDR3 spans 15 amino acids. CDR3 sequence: CASSFPGGRDEKLFF. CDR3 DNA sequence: TGTGCCAGCAGTTTCCCGGGGGGGAGGGATGAAAAACTGTTTTTT.

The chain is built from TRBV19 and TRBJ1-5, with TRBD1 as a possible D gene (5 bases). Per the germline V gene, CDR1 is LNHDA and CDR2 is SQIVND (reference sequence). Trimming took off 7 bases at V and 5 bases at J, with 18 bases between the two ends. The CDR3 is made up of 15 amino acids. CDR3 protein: CASTGGRRTDQPQHF. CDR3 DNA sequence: TGTGCCAGTACGGGGGGACGGCGGACCGATCAGCCCCAGCATTTT. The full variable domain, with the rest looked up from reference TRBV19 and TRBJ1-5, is DGGITQSPKYLFRKEGQNVTLSCEQNLNHDAMYWYRQDPGQGLRLIYYSQIVNDFQKGDIAEGYSVSREKKESFPLTVTSAQKNPTAFYLCASTGGRRTDQPQHFGDGTRLSIL.

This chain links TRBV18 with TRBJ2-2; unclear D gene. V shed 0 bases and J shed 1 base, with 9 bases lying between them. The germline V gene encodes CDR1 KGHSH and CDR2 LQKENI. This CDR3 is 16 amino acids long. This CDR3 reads CASSPPLAWNTGELFF. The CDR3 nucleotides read TGTGCCAGCTCACCACCGCTGGCTTGGAACACCGGGGAGCTGTTTTTT. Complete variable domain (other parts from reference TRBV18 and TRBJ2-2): NAGVMQNPRHLVRRRGQEARLRCSPMKGHSHVYWYRQLPEEGLKFMVYLQKENIIDESGMPKERFSAEFPKEGPSILRIQQVVRGDSAAYFCASSPPLAWNTGELFFGEGSRLTVL.

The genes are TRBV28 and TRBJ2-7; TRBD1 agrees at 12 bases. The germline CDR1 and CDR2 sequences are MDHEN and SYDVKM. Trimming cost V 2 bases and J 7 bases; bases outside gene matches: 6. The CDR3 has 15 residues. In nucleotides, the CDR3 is TGTGCCAGCAGTTTAGCCGGGACAGGGGGCAGGGAGCAGTACTTC. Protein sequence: CASSLAGTGGREQYF. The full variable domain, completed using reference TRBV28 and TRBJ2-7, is DVKVTQSSRYLVKRTGEKVFLECVQDMDHENMFWYRQDPGLGLRLIYFSYDVKMKEKGDIPEGYSVSREKKERFSLILESASTNQTSMYLCASSLAGTGGREQYFGPGTRLTVT.

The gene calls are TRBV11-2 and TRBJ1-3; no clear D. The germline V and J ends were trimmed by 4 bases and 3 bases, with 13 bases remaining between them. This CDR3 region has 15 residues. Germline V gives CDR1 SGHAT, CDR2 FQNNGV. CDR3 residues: CASSSLTPYGNTIYF. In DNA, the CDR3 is TGTGCCAGCAGCTCACTTACTCCGTATGGAAACACCATATATTTT.

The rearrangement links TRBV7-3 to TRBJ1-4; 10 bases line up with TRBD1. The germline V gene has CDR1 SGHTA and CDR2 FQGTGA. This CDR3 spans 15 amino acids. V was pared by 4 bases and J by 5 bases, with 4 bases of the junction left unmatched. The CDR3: CASSSPGQGNEKLFF. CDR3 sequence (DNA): TGTGCCAGCAGCTCCCCGGGACAGGGGAATGAAAAACTGTTTTTT.

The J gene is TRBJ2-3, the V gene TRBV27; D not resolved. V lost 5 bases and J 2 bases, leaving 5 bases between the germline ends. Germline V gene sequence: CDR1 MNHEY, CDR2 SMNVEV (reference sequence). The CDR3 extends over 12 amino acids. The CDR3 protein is CASSPSTDTQYF. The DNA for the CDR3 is TGTGCCAGCAGTCCCTCCACAGATACGCAGTATTTT.

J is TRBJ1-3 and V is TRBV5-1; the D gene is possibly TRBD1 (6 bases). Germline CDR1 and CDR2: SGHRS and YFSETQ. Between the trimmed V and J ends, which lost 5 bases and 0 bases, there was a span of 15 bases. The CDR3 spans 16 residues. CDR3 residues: CASRPDRFLSGNTIYF. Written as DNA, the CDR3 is TGCGCCAGCAGACCCGACAGGTTTCTCTCTGGAAACACCATATATTTT.

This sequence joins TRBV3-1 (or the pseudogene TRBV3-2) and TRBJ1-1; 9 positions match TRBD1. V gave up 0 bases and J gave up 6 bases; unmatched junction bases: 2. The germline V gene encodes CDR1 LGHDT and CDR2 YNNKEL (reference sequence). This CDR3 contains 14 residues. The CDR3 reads CASSQEGQGAEAFF. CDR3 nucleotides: TGTGCCAGCAGCCAAGAGGGACAGGGAGCTGAAGCTTTCTTT.

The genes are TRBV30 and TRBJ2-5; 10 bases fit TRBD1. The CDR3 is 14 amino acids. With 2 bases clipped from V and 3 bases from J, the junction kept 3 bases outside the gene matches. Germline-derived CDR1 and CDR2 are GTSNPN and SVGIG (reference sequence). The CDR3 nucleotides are TGTGCCTGGAGTCGTGGGACAGGGGAAGAGACCCAGTACTTC. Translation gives CAWSRGTGEETQYF. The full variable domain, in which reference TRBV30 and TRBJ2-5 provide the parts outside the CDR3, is SQTIHQWPATLVQPVGSPLSLECTVEGTSNPNLYWYRQAAGRGLQLLFYSVGIGQISSEVPQNLSASRPQDRQFILSSKKLLLSDSGFYLCAWSRGTGEETQYFGPGTRLLVL.

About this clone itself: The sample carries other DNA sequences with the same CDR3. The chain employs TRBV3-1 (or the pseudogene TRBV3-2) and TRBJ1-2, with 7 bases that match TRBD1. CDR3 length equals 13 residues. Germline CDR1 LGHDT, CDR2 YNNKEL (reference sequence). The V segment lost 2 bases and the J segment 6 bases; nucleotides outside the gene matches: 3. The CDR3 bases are TGTGCCAGCAGCCAAAATACAGGGGATGGCTACACCTTC. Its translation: CASSQNTGDGYTF.

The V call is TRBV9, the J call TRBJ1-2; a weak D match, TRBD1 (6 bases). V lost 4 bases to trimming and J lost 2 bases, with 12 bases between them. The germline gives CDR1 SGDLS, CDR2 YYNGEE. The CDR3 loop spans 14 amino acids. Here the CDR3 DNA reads TGTGCCAGCAGCCCTCGACAGGACAACTATGGCTACACCTTC. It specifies CASSPRQDNYGYTF.

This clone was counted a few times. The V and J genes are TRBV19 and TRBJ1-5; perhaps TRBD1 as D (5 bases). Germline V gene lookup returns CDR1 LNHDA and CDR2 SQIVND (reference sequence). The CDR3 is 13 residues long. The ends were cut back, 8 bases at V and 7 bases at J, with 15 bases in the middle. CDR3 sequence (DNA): TGTGCCAGTGGGGACCCTGGGGGGCAGCCCCAGCATTTT. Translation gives CASGDPGGQPQHF.

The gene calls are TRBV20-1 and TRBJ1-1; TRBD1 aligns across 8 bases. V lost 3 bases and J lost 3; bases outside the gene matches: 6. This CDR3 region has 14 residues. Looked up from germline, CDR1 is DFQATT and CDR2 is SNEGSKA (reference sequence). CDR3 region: CSASQGAGDTEAFF. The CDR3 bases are TGCAGTGCTAGTCAGGGGGCGGGAGACACTGAAGCTTTCTTT.

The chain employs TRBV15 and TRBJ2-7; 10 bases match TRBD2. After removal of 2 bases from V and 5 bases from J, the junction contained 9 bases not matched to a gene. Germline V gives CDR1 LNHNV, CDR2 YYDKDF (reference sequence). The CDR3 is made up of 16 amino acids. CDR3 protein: CATSRSPGLAIHEQYF. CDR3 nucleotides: TGTGCCACCAGCAGAAGTCCGGGACTAGCGATCCACGAGCAGTACTTC. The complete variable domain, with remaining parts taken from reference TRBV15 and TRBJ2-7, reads DAMVIQNPRYQVTQFGKPVTLSCSQTLNHNVMYWYQQKSSQAPKLLFHYYDKDFNNEADTPDNFQSRRPNTSFCFLDIRSPGLGDTAMYLCATSRSPGLAIHEQYFGPGTRLTVT.

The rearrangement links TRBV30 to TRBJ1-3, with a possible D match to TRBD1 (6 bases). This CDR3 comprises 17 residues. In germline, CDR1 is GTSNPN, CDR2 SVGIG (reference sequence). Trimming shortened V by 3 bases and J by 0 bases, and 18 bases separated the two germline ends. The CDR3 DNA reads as TGTGCCTGGAGCCGTTACAGGGCGGGTAGCTCTGGAAACACCATATATTTT. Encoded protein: CAWSRYRAGSSGNTIYF.